Shown below are 21 T cell receptor beta chains from a single sample sequenced in a study of T cell responses to AZD1222 COVID-19 vaccine. The protocol was immunoSEQ multiplex PCR, while the TCRdb copy is restricted to in-frame clones and leaves out a portion. The table lists around 130,000 clones, 70% to 90% of them singletons. Sequences were derived from peripheral blood, sampled on day 0 of AZD1222 vaccination. All receptors come from an adult in good health.

This clone was observed once. The V and J genes are TRBV5-1 and TRBJ2-5; 12 bases are shared with TRBD2. CDR3 length: 15 residues. CDR1 SGHRS and CDR2 YFSETQ come from the germline V gene. V lost 4 bases and J lost 6; bases outside the gene matches: 7. The CDR3 protein is CASSPTSGGMKTQYF. Here the CDR3 DNA reads TGCGCCAGCAGCCCGACTAGCGGGGGTATGAAGACCCAGTACTTC.

The V and J genes are TRBV19 and TRBJ2-7, with D perhaps assigned TRBD1 or TRBD2 (5 bases each). Germline values: CDR1 LNHDA, CDR2 SQIVND (reference sequence). The CDR3 has 14 residues. With 4 bases removed from V and 1 base from J, the gap between germline ends came to 11 bases. The CDR3 DNA reads TGTGCCAGTAGTACTAAGTGGGGGTCCTACGAGCAGTACTTC. The encoded protein is CASSTKWGSYEQYF.

This clone showed up just a few times. The sample carries other DNA sequences with the same CDR3. The chain uses TRBV6-1 and TRBJ2-3, with 12 bases identical to TRBD2. The CDR3 sequence is 15 residues long. After removal of 2 bases from V and 4 bases from J, the junction contained 1 base not matched to a gene. The germline V gene has CDR1 MNHNS and CDR2 SASEGT. The CDR3 DNA follows: TGTGCCAGCAGTGAACTAGCGGGAGGGCCAGATACGCAGTATTTT. This codes for CASSELAGGPDTQYF.

The chain couples TRBV10-3 to TRBJ1-1; D possibly corresponds to TRBD1 (5 bases). V was clipped by 3 bases and J by 8 bases, with 22 bases between them. Looked up from germline, CDR1 is ENHRY and CDR2 is SYGVKD. The CDR3 has 16 amino acids. In nucleotides, the CDR3 is TGTGCCATCAGTGACCCGGGGGGTTCACTATCAAGGGAAGCTTTCTTT. It codes for CAISDPGGSLSREAFF.

V usage is TRBV2 and J usage is TRBJ2-7; 11 positions agree with TRBD1. The CDR3 consists of 15 residues. Germline lookup yields CDR1 SNHLY and CDR2 FYNNEI. Trimming took 3 bases from V and 8 from J; bases not matched to a gene: 9. This CDR3 is CASSDRRDRGSQQYF. The CDR3 DNA is TGTGCCAGCAGTGACCGTCGGGACAGGGGGTCACAGCAGTACTTC.

V is TRBV29-1 and J is TRBJ1-5; a possible D gene is TRBD1 (6 bases). Deletions cut 0 bases from V and 7 bases from J, with 13 bases between. Germline lookup yields CDR1 SQVTM and CDR2 ANQGSEA. The CDR3 runs 14 residues. The DNA of the CDR3 is TGCAGCGTTGAAGATACACAGGGTGGCCAGCCCCAGCATTTT. Residues: CSVEDTQGGQPQHF.

This chain links TRBV11-3 with TRBJ2-1; perhaps TRBD2 as D (6 bases). Germline assignment: CDR1 SGHNT and CDR2 YENEEA. The CDR3 covers 17 residues. V was trimmed by 5 bases and J by 6 bases, leaving 23 bases between them. The CDR3 reads CASSPSPPTRGTNEQFF. CDR3 coding DNA: TGTGCCAGCAGCCCATCCCCGCCGACTAGGGGTACCAATGAGCAGTTCTTC.

V is TRBV6-5 and J is TRBJ2-2; either TRBD1 or TRBD2 may fit D (5 bases each). V was cut by 0 bases and J by 3 bases, with 8 bases left in between. CDR1 is MNHEY and CDR2 is SVGAGI in the germline V gene. The CDR3 is made up of 15 amino acids. In DNA, the CDR3 is TGTGCCAGCAGTTACTCGACAGCGGACACCGGGGAGCTGTTTTTT. It translates to CASSYSTADTGELFF.

The chain combines TRBV20-1 with TRBJ1-5; D unclear. The CDR3 totals 14 residues. V dropped 3 bases and J dropped 5 bases, with 14 bases sitting between them. Germline V lookup: CDR1 DFQATT, CDR2 SNEGSKA (reference sequence). CDR3 nucleotide sequence: TGCAGTGCTAGTTCGCCCGGGTGGTATCAGCCCCAGCATTTT. Protein sequence: CSASSPGWYQPQHF.

The CDR3 loop is CASRGVYPYEQYF. In nucleotides, the CDR3 is TGTGCCAGCAGGGGGGTCTATCCTTACGAGCAGTACTTC. The chain has TRBV7-2 and TRBJ2-7; D tentatively reads TRBD1 or TRBD2 (5 bases each). The CDR3 consists of 13 residues. Germline CDR1 reads SGHTA; CDR2 reads FQGNSA. Trimming stripped 6 bases from V and 4 bases from J, with 13 bases between.

The CDR3 nucleotides read TGTGCCATCAGTGAGTCGACGGGGGGGCCCTACAATGAGCAGTTCTTC. Amino acids: CAISESTGGPYNEQFF. The chain carries TRBV10-3 and TRBJ2-1; 8 nucleotides match TRBD2. J gave up 2 bases and V 0 bases, and 3 bases lay outside the gene matches. Germline-derived CDR1 and CDR2 are ENHRY and SYGVKD. CDR3 size: 16 residues.

The chain is built from TRBV27 and TRBJ2-3; D is unresolved. Germline CDR1 reads MNHEY; CDR2 reads SMNVEV (reference sequence). The CDR3 covers 13 residues. Trimming pared 0 bases from V and 6 bases from J, leaving 7 bases between. CDR3 DNA: TGTGCCAGCAGTTTATCCTTGAGGGATACGCAGTATTTT. Its protein product is CASSLSLRDTQYF.

This chain uses TRBV10-2 with TRBJ1-1, with D unresolved. V lost 3 bases to trimming and J lost 6 bases, with 8 bases between them. Germline V gives CDR1 WSHSY, CDR2 SAAADI. This CDR3 contains 12 residues. The CDR3 DNA is TGCGCCAGCAGTGAAGTTATAGCTGAAGCTTTCTTT. Protein sequence: CASSEVIAEAFF.

This chain connects TRBV3-1 (or the pseudogene TRBV3-2) to TRBJ2-1; 8 bases are a match to TRBD2. Germline CDR1 LGHDT, CDR2 YNNKEL (reference sequence). The CDR3 sequence is 16 residues long. Trimming at V came to 4 bases and at J to 8 bases, leaving 13 bases not matched to a gene. The CDR3, as DNA: TGTGCCAGCAGCCTGTACGCGCGGGGGGCGGGCCATGAGCAGTTCTTC. Translating it yields CASSLYARGAGHEQFF.

The V and J genes are TRBV27 and TRBJ1-4, with TRBD1 matching 9 bases. The CDR3 has 14 residues. Germline V gene data show CDR1 as MNHEY and CDR2 as SMNVEV (reference sequence). V shed 3 bases and J 8 bases; nucleotides not matched to a gene: 4. CDR3 sequence (DNA): TGTGCCAGCAGTTTTGGGACAGGGCGAGAAAAACTGTTTTTT. Residues: CASSFGTGREKLFF. The full variable domain, in which reference TRBV27 and TRBJ1-4 provide the parts outside the CDR3, is EAQVTQNPRYLITVTGKKLTVTCSQNMNHEYMSWYRQDPGLGLRQIYYSMNVEVTDKGDVPEGYKVSRKEKRNFPLILESPSPNQTSLYFCASSFGTGREKLFFGSGTQLSVL.

V gene TRBV6-1 combines with J gene TRBJ2-3; maybe TRBD2 (6 bases). V was clipped by 1 base and J by 7 bases, with 12 bases between them. The CDR3 length is 14 residues. Germline CDR1 MNHNS, CDR2 SASEGT. CDR3 sequence (DNA): TGTGCCAGCAGTGAAGTGCGGGGTTTGAATACGCAGTATTTT. This codes for CASSEVRGLNTQYF.

V usage is TRBV3-1 (or the pseudogene TRBV3-2) and J usage is TRBJ1-2, with 7 nucleotides matching TRBD1. Losses at the gene ends were 6 bases for V and 4 bases for J; bases not matched to a gene: 5. CDR3 length equals 13 residues. Germline V lookup: CDR1 LGHDT, CDR2 YNNKEL (reference sequence). DNA for the CDR3: TGTGCCAGCAGAGGGGACAGATCCTATGGCTACACCTTC. Residues: CASRGDRSYGYTF.

The chain recombines TRBV28 with TRBJ1-5, with no clear D. Germline CDR1 and CDR2: MDHEN and SYDVKM. The length of the CDR3 is 12 residues. This CDR3 is CASTGVYQPQHF. The CDR3 bases are TGTGCTTCCACCGGGGTATATCAGCCCCAGCATTTT.

The chain links TRBV7-9 to TRBJ1-1; unclear D gene. This CDR3 has 17 residues. V was cut by 4 bases and J by 2 bases, with 20 bases left in between. Germline V lookup: CDR1 SEHNR, CDR2 FQNEAQ (reference sequence). CDR3 protein: CASSSPSLVMLNTEAFF. Written as DNA, the CDR3 is TGTGCCAGCAGCTCCCCCTCACTTGTTATGTTAAACACTGAAGCTTTCTTT.

This chain uses TRBV6-5 with TRBJ1-5, with D possibly TRBD1 on 5 matching bases. CDR1 is MNHEY and CDR2 is SVGAGI in the germline V gene. The CDR3 covers 15 residues. The ends were cut back, 8 bases at V and 9 bases at J, with 23 bases in the middle. CDR3 sequence: CASPNGTRGGGPQHF. The CDR3 nucleotides read TGTGCCAGCCCTAACGGGACTCGTGGCGGGGGGCCCCAGCATTTT.

This rearrangement joins TRBV5-1 to TRBJ1-6; a possible D gene is TRBD1 (6 bases). This CDR3 comprises 18 residues. V lost 0 bases, J lost 4 bases, and 17 bases lay in between. Germline V lookup: CDR1 SGHRS, CDR2 YFSETQ. CDR3 amino acids: CASSLGGQTGSYNSPLHF. The DNA of the CDR3 is TGCGCCAGCAGCTTGGGAGGACAGACTGGTTCGTATAATTCACCCCTCCACTTT.